This paragraph reports one TCR beta chain. Its target is not known. The data were obtained in a study of PD-1 blockade in classical Hodgkin lymphoma. The protocol was immunoSEQ multiplex PCR, while the TCRdb copy is restricted to in-frame clones and leaves out a portion. The sample has 6,500 to 9,000 clones; over 70% are singletons. Time point reported: cycle 4 day 1 (C4D1), after less than 7 weeks of nivolumab. There was relapse after autologous stem cell transplantation in every patient, and there was variation in brentuximab vedotin exposure. Each best response was a complete response, a partial response or progressive disease. Study-wide results and limits: Some patients began nivolumab under 1 year after ASCT. These patients were excluded from later analyses. Only CD4+ TCR diversity, not CD8+, had risen significantly by C4D1.

The CDR3 spans 14 residues. The germline gives CDR1 MDHEN, CDR2 SYDVKM. Trimming shortened V by 3 bases and J by 2 bases, and 10 bases separated the two germline ends. This chain connects TRBV28 to TRBJ2-5; D gene uncertain. This clonotype originated in a human donor with classical Hodgkin lymphoma. The sample consisted of peripheral blood mononuclear cells (PBMCs), taken before the fourth cycle of nivolumab. CDR3 nucleotide sequence: TGTGCCAGCAGTTTGGTCACAGTACAAGAGACCCAGTACTTC. This gives the protein CASSLVTVQETQYF.